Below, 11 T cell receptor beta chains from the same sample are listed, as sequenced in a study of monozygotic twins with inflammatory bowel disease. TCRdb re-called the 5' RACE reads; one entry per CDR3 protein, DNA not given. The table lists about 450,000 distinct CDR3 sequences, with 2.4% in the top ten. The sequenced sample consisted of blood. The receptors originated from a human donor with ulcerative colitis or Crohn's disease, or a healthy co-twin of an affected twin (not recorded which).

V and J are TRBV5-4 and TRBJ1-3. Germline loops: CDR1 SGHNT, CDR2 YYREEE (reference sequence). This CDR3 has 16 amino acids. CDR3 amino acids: CASSLGAQGSGNTIYF.

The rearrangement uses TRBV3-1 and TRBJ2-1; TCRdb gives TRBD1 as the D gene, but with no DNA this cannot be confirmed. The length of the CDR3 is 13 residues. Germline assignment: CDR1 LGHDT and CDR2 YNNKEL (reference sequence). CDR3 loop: CASSQGRVSEQFF.

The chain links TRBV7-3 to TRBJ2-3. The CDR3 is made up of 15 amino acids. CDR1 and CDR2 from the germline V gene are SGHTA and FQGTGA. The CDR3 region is CASSLRHLSTDTQYF.

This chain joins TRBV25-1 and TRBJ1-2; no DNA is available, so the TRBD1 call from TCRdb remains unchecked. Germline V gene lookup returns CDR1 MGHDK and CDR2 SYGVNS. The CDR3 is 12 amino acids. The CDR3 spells CASRLNRGGYTF.

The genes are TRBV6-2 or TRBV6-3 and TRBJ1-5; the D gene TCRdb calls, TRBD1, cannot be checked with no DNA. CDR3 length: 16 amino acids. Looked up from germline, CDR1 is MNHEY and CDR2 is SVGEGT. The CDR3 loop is CASSYGRGHLDQPQHF.

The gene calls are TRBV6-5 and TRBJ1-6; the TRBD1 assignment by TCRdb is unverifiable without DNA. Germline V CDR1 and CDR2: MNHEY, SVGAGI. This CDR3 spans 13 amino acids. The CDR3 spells CASSSGGVSPLHF.

CDR3 protein: CASSFDQGATEAFF. The chain links TRBV7-6 to TRBJ1-1; TCRdb gives TRBD1 as the D gene, but with no DNA this cannot be confirmed. CDR3 length: 14 residues. Germline-derived CDR1 and CDR2 are SGHVS and FNYEAQ.

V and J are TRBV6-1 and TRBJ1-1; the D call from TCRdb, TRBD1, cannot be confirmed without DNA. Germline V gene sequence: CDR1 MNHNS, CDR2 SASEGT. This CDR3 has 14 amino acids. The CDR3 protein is CASTRTRGDTEAFF.

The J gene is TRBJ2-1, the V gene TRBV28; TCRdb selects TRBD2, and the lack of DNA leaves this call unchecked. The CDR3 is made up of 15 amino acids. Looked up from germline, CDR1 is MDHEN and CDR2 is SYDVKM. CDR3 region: CASTLGLAGRKEQFF.

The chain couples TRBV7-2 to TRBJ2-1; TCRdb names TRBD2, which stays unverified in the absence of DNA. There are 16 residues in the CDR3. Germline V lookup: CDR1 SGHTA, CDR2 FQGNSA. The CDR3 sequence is CASSSVSSGRAYEQFF.

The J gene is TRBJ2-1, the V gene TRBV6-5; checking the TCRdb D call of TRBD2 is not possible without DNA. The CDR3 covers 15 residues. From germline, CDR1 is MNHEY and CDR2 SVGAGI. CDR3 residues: CASSFSGAGYNEQFF.